The 16 T cell receptor beta chains reported below all come from one sample, sequenced in a study of human T cells and chemical hapten exposure. Each CDR3 protein gets one entry after TCRdb re-called the RACE reads with MiXCR. The sample lists under 200,000 distinct CDR3 sequences, under 35% seen once, with less than 3.5% in the top ten. As to time point: pre-sensitization, week 0. Regarding treatment: therapeutic diphenylcyclopropenone sensitization with weekly scalp DPC. This specimen consisted of whole blood, obtained in connection with sensitization to the hapten diphenylcyclopropenone (DPC). All receptors derive from a woman aged 30 to 39 with alopecia areata. Some clones in this sample may be carry-over from other donors' samples.

The chain has TRBV6-4 and TRBJ2-2; tentatively, D is TRBD2 (6 bases). Germline V lookup: CDR1 MRHNA, CDR2 SNTAGT. Trimming took 4 bases from V and 5 from J, leaving 11 bases between them. The CDR3 is made up of 14 amino acids. CDR3 residues: CASSASGVTGELFF. The CDR3 coding sequence is TGTGCCAGCAGTGCTTCGGGAGTTACCGGGGAGCTGTTTTTT.

In this sample, this clonotype turned up many times. The gene calls are TRBV28 and TRBJ1-4; D remains unclear. The CDR3 runs to 12 residues. Germline CDR1 and CDR2: MDHEN and SYDVKM. The ends were cut back, 6 bases at V and 6 bases at J, with 8 bases in the middle. CDR3: CASSPAHEKLFF. CDR3 coding DNA: TGTGCCAGCAGCCCCGCCCATGAAAAACTGTTTTTT.

This clonotype was recorded a few times. V usage is TRBV27 and J usage is TRBJ1-6, with TRBD1 as a possible D gene (6 bases). V lost 6 bases to trimming and J lost 8 bases, with 20 bases between them. This CDR3 region has 16 residues. CDR1 is MNHEY and CDR2 is SMNVEV in the germline V gene (reference sequence). CDR3 amino acids: CASRAEPGQPYSPLHF. DNA of the CDR3: TGTGCCAGCAGAGCTGAGCCGGGACAACCGTATTCACCCCTCCACTTT.

This clonotype was detected only a few times. This chain joins TRBV27 and TRBJ2-4; D is unclear. CDR3 length: 13 amino acids. Germline CDR1 and CDR2: MNHEY and SMNVEV (reference sequence). V was cut by 2 bases and J by 6 bases, with 8 bases left in between. CDR3 in amino acids: CASSLELGNIQYF. CDR3 DNA sequence: TGTGCCAGCAGTTTAGAGTTGGGAAACATTCAGTACTTC.

This sequence joins TRBV7-2 and TRBJ1-5; the D gene is possibly TRBD1 (6 bases). Trimming removed 5 bases from V and 7 bases from J, with 12 bases in between. The CDR3 is 13 amino acids. Germline assignment: CDR1 SGHTA and CDR2 FQGNSA. The CDR3, as DNA: TGTGCCAGCAGCCGGGGGGGCGTGCAGCCCCAGCATTTT. This translates into CASSRGGVQPQHF.

This clonotype appeared a few times. The V and J genes are TRBV6-2 or TRBV6-3 and TRBJ2-3; TRBD1 matches 7 bases. Looked up from germline, CDR1 is MNHEY and CDR2 is SVGEGT. The ends lost 4 bases at V and 3 bases at J; junction bases unmatched: 16. The CDR3 consists of 18 residues. CDR3 loop: CASSFNHIDRVSTDTQYF. CDR3 DNA sequence: TGTGCCAGCAGTTTCAACCATATCGACAGGGTGTCTACAGATACGCAGTATTTT.

This clonotype appeared a few times. The chain links TRBV13 to TRBJ1-5; D gene uncertain. CDR3 length equals 15 residues. Trimming took 2 bases from V and 4 from J, leaving 12 bases between them. Germline V CDR1 and CDR2: PRHDT, FYEKMQ (reference sequence). The CDR3 nucleotides read TGTGCCAGCAGCTTAAATGAACCCTTGAATCAGCCCCAGCATTTT. This sequence encodes CASSLNEPLNQPQHF.

The gene calls are TRBV7-2 and TRBJ1-3, with D possibly being TRBD1 (5 bases). CDR3 length: 15 residues. Deletions cut 1 base from V and 4 bases from J, with 11 bases between. CDR1 and CDR2 from the germline V gene are SGHTA and FQGNSA. CDR3 nucleotides: TGTGCCAGCAGCTTAGTTATAGGGGAAGGAAACACCATATATTTT. Translating it yields CASSLVIGEGNTIYF.

The chain has TRBV5-6 and TRBJ2-7; D possibly corresponds to TRBD1 (6 bases). V was cut by 4 bases and J by 4 bases, with 12 bases left in between. From germline, CDR1 is SGHDT and CDR2 YYEEEE. This CDR3 is 13 amino acids long. As DNA, the CDR3 is TGTGCCAGCAGCACGTCAGGGACATACGAGCAGTACTTC. This encodes CASSTSGTYEQYF.

This clonotype was observed a handful of times. The V and J genes are TRBV3-1 and TRBJ1-2; 7 bases fit TRBD1. The CDR3 contains 14 residues. Unmatched junction bases numbered 5, after V lost 4 bases and J lost 3 bases. The germline CDR1 and CDR2 sequences are LGHDT and YNNKEL (reference sequence). CDR3 protein: CASSPSDRDYGYTF. CDR3 in DNA: TGTGCCAGCAGCCCTTCCGACAGGGACTATGGCTACACCTTC.

This chain uses TRBV4-2 with TRBJ2-7; 8 nucleotides line up with TRBD1. This CDR3 is built from 15 residues. Germline V lookup: CDR1 LGHNA, CDR2 YNFKEQ. V dropped 4 bases and J dropped 3; count of bases not matched to a gene: 8. As DNA, the CDR3 is TGTGCCAGCAGCCTGGAGAGGACAGGGTACTACGAGCAGTACTTC. Encoded protein: CASSLERTGYYEQYF.

The V and J genes are TRBV28 and TRBJ1-1; 7 bases fit TRBD1. This CDR3 is built from 14 residues. The J segment lost 0 bases and the V segment lost 8 bases, leaving 6 bases of the junction unmatched. Germline CDR1 is MDHEN and CDR2 is SYDVKM. CDR3 nucleotides: TGTGCCAGCGGTGTAACAGGGGTGAACACTGAAGCTTTCTTT. It codes for CASGVTGVNTEAFF.

V and J are TRBV7-9 and TRBJ2-3, with 7 nucleotides matching TRBD2. Germline values: CDR1 SEHNR, CDR2 FQNEAQ (reference sequence). The CDR3 contains 13 residues. V was clipped by 5 bases and J by 2 bases; unmatched bases: 1. The CDR3 DNA follows: TGTGCCAGCAGCAGGGACTACACAGATACGCAGTATTTT. Its translation: CASSRDYTDTQYF.

The chain links TRBV6-5 to TRBJ2-7, with 12 bases that match TRBD1. Germline values: CDR1 MNHEY, CDR2 SVGAGI. Trimming removed 4 bases from V and 3 bases from J; junction bases left unmatched: 4. The CDR3 has 15 amino acids. CDR3 coding DNA: TGTGCCAGCAGTTCGGGACAGGGGGCCAACTACGAGCAGTACTTC. It translates to CASSSGQGANYEQYF.

The chain employs TRBV7-9 and TRBJ2-1; the D call may be TRBD1 or TRBD2 (5 bases each). There are 13 residues in the CDR3. The germline V gene has CDR1 SEHNR and CDR2 FQNEAQ (reference sequence). The V end was cut by 3 bases, the J end by 8 bases, with 11 bases between. CDR3 DNA sequence: TGTGCCAGCAGCTTTACCGGGGCGGATGAGCAGTTCTTC. It codes for CASSFTGADEQFF.

This clonotype was observed many times. The chain has TRBV20-1 and TRBJ2-5; weak D call: TRBD2 (8 bases). The V end was cut by 5 bases, the J end by 4 bases, with 26 bases between. Germline values: CDR1 DFQATT, CDR2 SNEGSKA (reference sequence). This CDR3 region has 17 residues. The CDR3 loop is CSARPPAGEGAGETQYF. CDR3 bases: TGCAGTGCTCGGCCCCCAGCGGGAGAGGGGGCGGGAGAGACCCAGTACTTC.